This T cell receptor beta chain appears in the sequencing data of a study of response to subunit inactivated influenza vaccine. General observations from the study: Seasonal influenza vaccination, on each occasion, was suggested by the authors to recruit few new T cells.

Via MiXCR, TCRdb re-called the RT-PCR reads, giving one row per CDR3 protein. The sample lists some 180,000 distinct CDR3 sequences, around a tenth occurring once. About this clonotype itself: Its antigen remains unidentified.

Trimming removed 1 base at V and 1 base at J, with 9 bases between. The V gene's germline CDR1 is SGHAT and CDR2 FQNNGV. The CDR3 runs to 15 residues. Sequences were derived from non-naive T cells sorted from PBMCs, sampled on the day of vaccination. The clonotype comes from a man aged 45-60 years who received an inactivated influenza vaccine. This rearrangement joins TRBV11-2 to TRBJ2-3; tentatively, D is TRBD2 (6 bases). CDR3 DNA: TGTGCCAGCAGCTTAGGCGGGGTCCGCACAGATACGCAGTATTTT. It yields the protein CASSLGGVRTDTQYF.